Following are 25 T cell receptor beta chains from one sample sequenced in a study of T cells in Graves' hyperthyroidism and ophthalmopathy. RNA transcripts were the template for amplifying TCR beta CDR3 regions. Carried out on the TCR CDR3, a first-round RT-PCR used the HTBI primer set. TCRdb reprocessed the multiplex PCR reads via MiXCR and lists one record per CDR3 protein. The sample has hundreds of thousands of distinct CDR3 sequences, over 15% seen once. The sequenced sample consisted of blood. The receptors were sampled from a woman in her late teens or twenties with Graves' ophthalmopathy.

This clonotype occurred many times. V gene TRBV3-1 combines with J gene TRBJ1-5; D is possibly TRBD1 (5 bases). The CDR3 has 13 residues. Germline lookup yields CDR1 LGHDT and CDR2 YNNKEL (reference sequence). V gave up 4 bases and J gave up 7 bases, with 11 bases separating them. The CDR3 nucleotides read TGTGCCAGCAGCCTCCAAAGGGGCCAGCCCCAGCATTTT. The encoded protein is CASSLQRGQPQHF. The variable domain in full, with the rest retrieved from reference TRBV3-1 and TRBJ1-5, is DTAVSQTPKYLVTQMGNDKSIKCEQNLGHDTMYWYKQDSKKFLKIMFSYNNKELIINETVPNRFSPKSPDKAHLNLHINSLELGDSAVYFCASSLQRGQPQHFGDGTRLSIL.

This clonotype has a count of ten or more. An end of the junction differs from the germline gene, which may be a read error. This rearrangement joins TRBV11-1 to TRBJ2-7; TRBD1 agrees at 7 bases. The CDR3 is made up of 14 amino acids. CDR1 SGHAT and CDR2 FQDESV come from the germline V gene (reference sequence). DNA for the CDR3: TGTGCCAGCAGTTACCGGGACAGATTCTACAAGCAGTACTTC. This sequence encodes CASSYRDRFYKQYF. The whole variable domain, remainder taken from reference TRBV11-1 and TRBJ2-7, is EAEVAQSPRYKITEKSQAVAFWCDPISGHATLYWYRQILGQGPELLVQFQDESVVDDSQLPKDRFSAERLKGVDSTLKIQPAELGDSAMYLCASSYRDRFYKQYFGPGTRLTVT.

The chain links TRBV24-1 to TRBJ2-7; 11 bases agree with TRBD2. The CDR3 extends over 13 amino acids. Per germline, CDR1 KGHDR and CDR2 SFDVKD. V gave up 10 bases and J gave up 6 bases; unmatched junction bases: 7. For the CDR3, the DNA is TGTGCCACTCTACCTGGACTAGCGGGCGAGCAGTACTTC. Translation gives CATLPGLAGEQYF.

This clonotype appeared many times. This chain joins TRBV5-4 and TRBJ2-5; TRBD2 matches 13 bases. Trimming removed 4 bases from V and 1 base from J; junction bases left unmatched: 4. CDR3 length: 16 amino acids. Germline V gene sequence: CDR1 SGHNT, CDR2 YYREEE (reference sequence). The CDR3 sequence: CASSLGTSGTQETQYF. DNA of the CDR3: TGTGCCAGCAGCCTTGGGACTAGCGGGACCCAAGAGACCCAGTACTTC. Complete variable domain (other parts from reference TRBV5-4 and TRBJ2-5): ETGVTQSPTHLIKTRGQQVTLRCSSQSGHNTVSWYQQALGQGPQFIFQYYREEENGRGNFPPRFSGLQFPNYSSELNVNALELDDSALYLCASSLGTSGTQETQYFGPGTRLLVL.

This clonotype was detected ten times or more. The CDR3 DNA is TGTGCCAGCTCATCACAGGGGGTATATGGCTACACCTTC. Translation: CASSSQGVYGYTF. The rearrangement uses TRBV18 and TRBJ1-2; TRBD1 matches 8 bases. The CDR3 consists of 13 residues. The germline CDR1 and CDR2 sequences are KGHSH and LQKENI. Losses at the gene ends were 5 bases for V and 5 bases for J; bases not matched to a gene: 4.

Remarks on this clonotype: Being one base from a much bigger clone, this may be a read error. The V call is TRBV28, the J call TRBJ2-5; 15 bases agree with TRBD2. This CDR3 has 18 residues. V lost 7 bases and J lost 6; bases outside the gene matches: 15. Germline-derived CDR1 and CDR2 are MDHEN and SYDVKM. CDR3 sequence: CASNPTVRTSGGAQTQYF. The CDR3 nucleotides read TGTGCCAGCAACCCAACGGTGAGGACTAGCGGGGGGGCCCAGACCCAGTACTTC. The full variable domain, its missing parts supplied by reference TRBV28 and TRBJ2-5, is DVKVTQSSRYLVKRTGEKVFLECVQDMDHENMFWYRQDPGLGLRLIYFSYDVKMKEKGDIPEGYSVSREKKERFSLILESASTNQTSMYLCASNPTVRTSGGAQTQYFGPGTRLLVL.

This clonotype has a count of ten or more. V usage is TRBV4-2 and J usage is TRBJ2-3; D remains unclear. Germline CDR1 and CDR2: LGHNA and YNFKEQ. The CDR3 has 13 residues. Deletions cut 0 bases from V and 4 bases from J, with 5 bases between. The CDR3 here is CASSQEQADTQYF. CDR3 nucleotide sequence: TGTGCCAGCAGCCAAGAACAAGCAGATACGCAGTATTTT.

This clonotype was seen repeatedly, ten times or more. This chain links TRBV29-1 with TRBJ2-1, with D possibly TRBD1 on 6 matching bases. The CDR3 runs to 11 residues. With 7 bases removed from V and 8 bases from J, the gap between germline ends came to 12 bases. In germline, CDR1 is SQVTM, CDR2 ANQGSEA. The CDR3 here is CSGYRDYEQFF. CDR3 DNA sequence: TGCAGCGGCTACAGGGATTATGAGCAGTTCTTC.

This clonotype was recorded at least ten times. The chain uses TRBV7-2 and TRBJ1-3; D remains unclear. Germline-derived CDR1 and CDR2 are SGHTA and FQGNSA. The CDR3 contains 13 residues. Trimming cost V 3 bases and J 7 bases, with 10 bases left between them. The CDR3 DNA follows: TGTGCCAGCAGCTTTACAAATCGCAACACCATATATTTT. Protein: CASSFTNRNTIYF.

This clonotype showed up many times. This chain uses TRBV7-9 with TRBJ1-2, with a possible D match to TRBD1 (6 bases). Trimming removed 5 bases at V and 7 bases at J, with 29 bases between. CDR3 length equals 18 residues. Germline-derived CDR1 and CDR2 are SEHNR and FQNEAQ (reference sequence). The CDR3 is CASSPRQATRLTIFGYTF. The CDR3 DNA follows: TGTGCCAGCAGCCCTAGACAGGCCACGCGTTTAACTATCTTTGGCTACACCTTC.

Ten or more counts support this clonotype. The chain employs TRBV28 and TRBJ2-3, with TRBD1 identical over 8 bases. The ends lost 6 bases at V and 2 bases at J; junction bases unmatched: 16. Germline CDR1 is MDHEN and CDR2 is SYDVKM. The CDR3 is 18 amino acids. DNA of the CDR3: TGTGCCAGCAGCCAAATAGCATCCGGGACAGGAGCCACAGATACGCAGTATTTT. This encodes CASSQIASGTGATDTQYF.

In this sample, this clonotype turned up many times. This chain uses TRBV5-5 with TRBJ2-5; unclear D gene. Germline V CDR1 and CDR2: SGHKS, YYEKEE (reference sequence). CDR3 length: 13 amino acids. Trimming took off 2 bases at V and 5 bases at J, with 10 bases between the two ends. CDR3 DNA: TGTGCCAGCAGCTTATCACCGTTCGAGACCCAGTACTTC. Translated, it gives CASSLSPFETQYF.

To note about this clonotype: The DNA is omitted, as the CDR3 cannot be located on it reliably, and the CDR3 follows TCRdb's listing. The chain employs TRBV7-9 and TRBJ1-3; the table names TRBD1, a call not compared with the DNA. The CDR3 extends over 13 residues, inclusive of both ends. CDR1 and CDR2 (germline): SEHNR, FQNEAQ (reference sequence). The CDR3 is CASSDVVGQGIHF.

This clonotype has at least ten counts. The rearrangement joins TRBV3-1 to TRBJ2-4; 8 positions match TRBD2. CDR3 length: 16 amino acids. CDR1 LGHDT and CDR2 YNNKEL come from the germline V gene (reference sequence). Trimming cost V 4 bases and J 0 bases; bases outside gene matches: 5. CDR3 sequence reads: CASSPSGLLAKNIQYF. The CDR3 DNA follows: TGTGCCAGCAGCCCTAGCGGGTTACTAGCCAAAAACATTCAGTACTTC.

This clonotype was detected ten times or more. The chain links TRBV30 to TRBJ1-3; TRBD1 aligns across 7 bases. In germline, CDR1 is GTSNPN, CDR2 SVGIG (reference sequence). This CDR3 has 14 residues. J gave up 4 bases and V 1 base, and 4 bases lay outside the gene matches. CDR3 nucleotide sequence: TGTGCCTGGAGTGCCCAGGGGGACGGAAACACCATATATTTT. The encoded protein is CAWSAQGDGNTIYF.

The rearrangement uses TRBV6-1 and TRBJ1-4, with D possibly being TRBD1 (6 bases). This CDR3 has 16 amino acids. Germline V gene sequence: CDR1 MNHNS, CDR2 SASEGT. V shed 5 bases and J shed 0 bases, with 13 bases lying between them. The CDR3 is CASSLGPGATNEKLFF. The CDR3 region has the DNA TGTGCCAGCAGTCTGGGACCAGGGGCAACTAATGAAAAACTGTTTTTT.

The chain recombines TRBV29-1 with TRBJ2-1, with TRBD2 identical over 15 bases. After removal of 7 bases from V and 8 bases from J, the junction contained 9 bases not matched to a gene. The CDR3 covers 15 residues. Germline CDR1 and CDR2: SQVTM and ANQGSEA. CDR3 protein: CSGYPGTSGRYEQFF. CDR3 DNA sequence: TGCAGCGGATATCCCGGGACTAGCGGGAGGTATGAGCAGTTCTTC.

Regarding this clonotype: This may come from a read error, since a much larger clone is one base off. The V call is TRBV27, the J call TRBJ2-1; no firm D call. Trimming left V 2 bases short and J 0 bases short, with 11 bases between. This CDR3 region has 16 residues. CDR1 and CDR2 from the germline V gene are MNHEY and SMNVEV (reference sequence). The chain's CDR3 is CASSLGRPSSYNEQFF. CDR3 sequence (DNA): TGTGCCAGCAGTTTAGGGCGGCCCAGCTCCTACAATGAGCAGTTCTTC.

In this sample, this clonotype turned up many times. The V and J genes are TRBV2 and TRBJ2-7, with D maybe TRBD1 (6 bases). Germline V gives CDR1 SNHLY, CDR2 FYNNEI. V was cut by 8 bases and J by 3 bases, with 11 bases left in between. This CDR3 spans 12 amino acids. Here the CDR3 reads CASEGDNYEQYF. For the CDR3, the DNA is TGTGCCAGCGAGGGGGACAACTACGAGCAGTACTTC.

The chain employs TRBV27 and TRBJ1-1; TRBD1 might be the D (6 bases). In germline, CDR1 is MNHEY, CDR2 SMNVEV (reference sequence). CDR3 length: 14 residues. Trimming took 7 bases from V and 3 from J, leaving 15 bases between them. CDR3: CASTPWGGYTEAFF. The CDR3, as DNA: TGTGCCAGCACTCCATGGGGGGGCTACACTGAAGCTTTCTTT.

Turning to this clonotype: A much larger clone is a single base away; this may be a read error. This chain joins TRBV15 and TRBJ2-7; D possibly matches TRBD1 or TRBD2 (5 bases each). Trimming removed 5 bases at V and 6 bases at J, with 29 bases between. Germline CDR1 LNHNV, CDR2 YYDKDF (reference sequence). The CDR3 extends over 18 amino acids. CDR3 sequence (DNA): TGTGCCACCAGCGGCGGTCACCACGCTTTGGGGACGGAATTCGAGCAGTACTTC. It translates to CATSGGHHALGTEFEQYF.

This clonotype was observed once. This chain joins TRBV7-2 and TRBJ2-1, with 10 positions matching TRBD2. Trimming at V came to 3 bases and at J to 2 bases, leaving 4 bases not matched to a gene. The germline V gene has CDR1 SGHTA and CDR2 FQGNSA. The CDR3 totals 16 residues. The CDR3 protein is CASSLSGLAAYNEQFF. The CDR3 DNA follows: TGTGCCAGCAGCTTGTCTGGACTAGCGGCCTACAATGAGCAGTTCTTC.

This clonotype was seen many times. The rearrangement links TRBV12-3 or TRBV12-4 to TRBJ2-1; 8 bases are shared with TRBD1. V lost 6 bases and J lost 6; bases outside the gene matches: 13. The CDR3 spans 16 residues. For the CDR3, the DNA is TGTGCCAGCAGCCGTCGGACAGGGCACTCCAGCAATGAGCAGTTCTTC. Amino acid sequence: CASSRRTGHSSNEQFF.

The chain is built from TRBV12-3 or TRBV12-4 and TRBJ2-5; TRBD2 matches 7 bases. Trimming at V came to 2 bases and at J to 6 bases, leaving 6 bases not matched to a gene. The CDR3 runs to 14 residues. The CDR3, as DNA: TGTGCCAGCAGTTTATACGGGGGGTTTAAGACCCAGTACTTC. Translating it yields CASSLYGGFKTQYF.

This clonotype was found many times. This chain joins TRBV30 and TRBJ2-3, with D possibly matching TRBD2 (6 bases). The CDR3 contains 14 residues. Germline V lookup: CDR1 GTSNPN, CDR2 SVGIG (reference sequence). The V end lost 4 bases, the J end lost 2 bases, and 13 bases lay between the germline ends. The CDR3, as DNA: TGTGCCTGGACCCGAGGGGACTCCACAGATACGCAGTATTTT. Its translation is CAWTRGDSTDTQYF.